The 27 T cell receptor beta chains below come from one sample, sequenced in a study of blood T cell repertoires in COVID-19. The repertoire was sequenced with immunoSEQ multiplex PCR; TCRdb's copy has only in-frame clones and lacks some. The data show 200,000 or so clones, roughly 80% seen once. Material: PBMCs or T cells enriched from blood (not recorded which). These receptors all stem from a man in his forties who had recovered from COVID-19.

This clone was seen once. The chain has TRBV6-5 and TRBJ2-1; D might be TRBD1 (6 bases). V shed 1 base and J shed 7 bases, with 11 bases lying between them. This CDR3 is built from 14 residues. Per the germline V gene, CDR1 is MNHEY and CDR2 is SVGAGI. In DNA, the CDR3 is TGTGCCAGCAGTTACTTGCGAGGGGGTAATGAGCAGTTCTTC. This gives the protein CASSYLRGGNEQFF.

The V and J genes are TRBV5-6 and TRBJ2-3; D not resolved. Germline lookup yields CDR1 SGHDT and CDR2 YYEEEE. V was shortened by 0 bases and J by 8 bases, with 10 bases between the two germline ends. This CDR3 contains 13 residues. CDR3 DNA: TGTGCCAGCAGCTTGGAGTCGGTCTTTACGCAGTATTTT. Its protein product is CASSLESVFTQYF.

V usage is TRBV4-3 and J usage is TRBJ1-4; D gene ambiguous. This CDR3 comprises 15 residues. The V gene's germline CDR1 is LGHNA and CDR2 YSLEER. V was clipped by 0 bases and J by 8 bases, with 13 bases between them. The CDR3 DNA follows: TGCGCCAGCAGCCAAGAGACACGGATAACCGAAAAACTGTTTTTT. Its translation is CASSQETRITEKLFF.

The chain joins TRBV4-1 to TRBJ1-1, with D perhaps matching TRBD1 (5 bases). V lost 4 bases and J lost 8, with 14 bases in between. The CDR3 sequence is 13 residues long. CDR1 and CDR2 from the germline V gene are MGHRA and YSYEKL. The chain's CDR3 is CASSPSWGLEAFF. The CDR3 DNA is TGCGCCAGCAGCCCCTCCTGGGGCCTGGAAGCTTTCTTT.

CDR3 nucleotide sequence: TGTGCCAGTAGTCCATCAACAGGGACTGAAGCTTTCTTT. Translated, it gives CASSPSTGTEAFF. The gene calls are TRBV19 and TRBJ1-1, with D perhaps matching TRBD1 (6 bases). The V end was cut by 5 bases, the J end by 5 bases, with 12 bases between. This CDR3 has 13 amino acids. The V gene's germline CDR1 is LNHDA and CDR2 SQIVND (reference sequence).

Here the CDR3 reads CASSSPGQGTYEQYF. The CDR3 nucleotides read TGTGCCAGCAGTAGTCCGGGACAGGGGACCTACGAGCAGTACTTC. V usage is TRBV6-5 and J usage is TRBJ2-7; TRBD1 matches 10 bases. Germline V CDR1 and CDR2: MNHEY, SVGAGI. With V trimmed by 5 bases and J by 2 bases, 6 bases remained unmatched. The CDR3 length is 15 residues.

The CDR3 DNA is TGTGCCAGCAGCATAGGCAGGGGGCGGCTAGGTAATGAGCAGTTCTTC. This codes for CASSIGRGRLGNEQFF. The chain couples TRBV7-9 to TRBJ2-1; the match to TRBD1 covers 8 bases. The ends lost 5 bases at V and 7 bases at J; junction bases unmatched: 13. From germline, CDR1 is SEHNR and CDR2 FQNEAQ (reference sequence). This CDR3 spans 16 amino acids.

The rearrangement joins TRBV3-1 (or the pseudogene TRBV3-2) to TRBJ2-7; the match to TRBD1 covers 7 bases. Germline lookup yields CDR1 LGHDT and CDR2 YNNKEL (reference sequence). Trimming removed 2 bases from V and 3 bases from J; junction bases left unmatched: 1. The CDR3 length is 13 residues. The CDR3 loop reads CASSQRQGYEQYF. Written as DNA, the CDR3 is TGTGCCAGCAGCCAACGACAGGGCTACGAGCAGTACTTC.

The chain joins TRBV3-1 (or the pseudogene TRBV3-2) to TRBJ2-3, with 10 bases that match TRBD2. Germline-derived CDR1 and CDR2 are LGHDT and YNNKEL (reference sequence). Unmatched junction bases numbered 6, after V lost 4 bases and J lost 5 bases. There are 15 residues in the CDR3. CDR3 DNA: TGTGCCAGCAGCCCTAGCGGGGGAAGAGGAGATACGCAGTATTTT. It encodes CASSPSGGRGDTQYF.

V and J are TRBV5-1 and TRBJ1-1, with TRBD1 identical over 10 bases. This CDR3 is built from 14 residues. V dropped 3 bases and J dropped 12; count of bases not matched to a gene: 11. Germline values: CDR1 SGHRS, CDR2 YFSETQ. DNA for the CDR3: TGCGCCAGCAGCTGGGATGACAGGGGGCAAGGGTCTTTCTTT. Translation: CASSWDDRGQGSFF. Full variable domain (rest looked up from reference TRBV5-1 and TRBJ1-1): KAGVTQTPRYLIKTRGQQVTLSCSPISGHRSVSWYQQTPGQGLQFLFEYFSETQRNKGNFPGRFSGRQFSNSRSEMNVSTLELGDSALYLCASSWDDRGQGSFFGQGTRLTVV.

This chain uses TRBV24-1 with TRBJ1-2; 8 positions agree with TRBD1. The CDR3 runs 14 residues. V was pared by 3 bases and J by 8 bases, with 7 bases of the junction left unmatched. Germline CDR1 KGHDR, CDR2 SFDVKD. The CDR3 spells CATSDRRTGQGYTF. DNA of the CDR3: TGTGCCACCAGTGATCGCCGGACAGGGCAAGGCTACACCTTC.

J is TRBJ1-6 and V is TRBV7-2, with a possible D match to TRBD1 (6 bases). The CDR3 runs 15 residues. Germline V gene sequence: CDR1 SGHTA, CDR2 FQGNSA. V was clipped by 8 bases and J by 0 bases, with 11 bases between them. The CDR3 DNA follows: TGTGCCAGCTCTGGACAGAGCTCCTATAATTCACCCCTCCACTTT. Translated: CASSGQSSYNSPLHF.

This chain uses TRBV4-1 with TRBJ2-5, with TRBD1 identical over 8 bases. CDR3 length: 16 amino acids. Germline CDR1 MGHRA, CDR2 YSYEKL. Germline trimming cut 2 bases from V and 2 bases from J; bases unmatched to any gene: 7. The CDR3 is CASSQTGQGRQETQYF. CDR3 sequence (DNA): TGCGCCAGCAGCCAAACTGGACAGGGAAGGCAAGAGACCCAGTACTTC.

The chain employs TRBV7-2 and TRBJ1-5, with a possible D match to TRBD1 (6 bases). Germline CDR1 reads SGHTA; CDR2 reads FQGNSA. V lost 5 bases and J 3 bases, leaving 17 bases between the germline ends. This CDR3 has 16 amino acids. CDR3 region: CASSPIGGQINQPQHF. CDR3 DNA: TGTGCCAGCAGCCCGATTGGGGGCCAGATCAATCAGCCCCAGCATTTT. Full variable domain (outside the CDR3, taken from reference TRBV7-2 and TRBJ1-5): GAGVSQSPSNKVTEKGKDVELRCDPISGHTALYWYRQSLGQGLEFLIYFQGNSAPDKSGLPSDRFSAERTGGSVSTLTIQRTQQEDSAVYLCASSPIGGQINQPQHFGDGTRLSIL.

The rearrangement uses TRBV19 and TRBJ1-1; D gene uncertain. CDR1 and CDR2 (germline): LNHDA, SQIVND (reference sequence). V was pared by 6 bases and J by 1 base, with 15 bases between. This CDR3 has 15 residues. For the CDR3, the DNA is TGTGCCAGTAGGCTGACATTTTTGTCGAACACTGAAGCTTTCTTT. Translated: CASRLTFLSNTEAFF.

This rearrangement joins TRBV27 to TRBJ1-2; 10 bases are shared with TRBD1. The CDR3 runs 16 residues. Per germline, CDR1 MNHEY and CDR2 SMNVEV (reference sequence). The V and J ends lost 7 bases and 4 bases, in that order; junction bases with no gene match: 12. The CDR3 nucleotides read TGTGCCAGCACCCCGGGACAGGGGTTTTTTGGCTATGGCTACACCTTC. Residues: CASTPGQGFFGYGYTF.

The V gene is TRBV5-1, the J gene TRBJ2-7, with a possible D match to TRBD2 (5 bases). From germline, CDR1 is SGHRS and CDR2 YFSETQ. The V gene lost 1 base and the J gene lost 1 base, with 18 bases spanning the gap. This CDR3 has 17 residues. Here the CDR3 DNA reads TGCGCCAGCAGCTTGTTGACTCCAGCGGTCACATCCTACGAGCAGTACTTC. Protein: CASSLLTPAVTSYEQYF. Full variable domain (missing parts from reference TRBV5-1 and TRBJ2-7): KAGVTQTPRYLIKTRGQQVTLSCSPISGHRSVSWYQQTPGQGLQFLFEYFSETQRNKGNFPGRFSGRQFSNSRSEMNVSTLELGDSALYLCASSLLTPAVTSYEQYFGPGTRLTVT.

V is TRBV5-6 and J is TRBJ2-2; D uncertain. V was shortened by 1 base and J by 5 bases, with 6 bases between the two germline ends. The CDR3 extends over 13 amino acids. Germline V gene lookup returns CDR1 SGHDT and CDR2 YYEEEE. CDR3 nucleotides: TGTGCCAGCAGCTTGAGACATACCGGGGAGCTGTTTTTT. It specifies CASSLRHTGELFF.

The CDR3, as DNA: TGTGCCAGTACCCGAGACAGGCTGAACACTGAAGCTTTCTTT. This encodes CASTRDRLNTEAFF. This chain links TRBV19 with TRBJ1-1; weak D call: TRBD1 (6 bases). Trimming took off 7 bases at V and 0 bases at J, with 12 bases between the two ends. The CDR3 sequence is 14 residues long. Germline V gene lookup returns CDR1 LNHDA and CDR2 SQIVND (reference sequence).

The CDR3 bases are TGTGCCAGCAGCGCGGGGACAGTTACTTTGGATACGCAGTATTTT. This sequence encodes CASSAGTVTLDTQYF. This chain connects TRBV5-4 to TRBJ2-3; perhaps TRBD1 as D (7 bases). The CDR3 is 15 amino acids. Germline assignment: CDR1 SGHNT and CDR2 YYREEE (reference sequence). V lost 4 bases to trimming and J lost 6 bases, with 18 bases between them.

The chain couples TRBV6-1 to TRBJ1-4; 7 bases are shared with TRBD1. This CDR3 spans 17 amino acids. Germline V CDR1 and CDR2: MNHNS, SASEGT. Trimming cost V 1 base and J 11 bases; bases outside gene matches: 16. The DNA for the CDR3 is TGTGCCAGCAGTGAAGGGGTAACGGGACAGTACTCATCTAAACTGTTTTTT. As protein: CASSEGVTGQYSSKLFF.

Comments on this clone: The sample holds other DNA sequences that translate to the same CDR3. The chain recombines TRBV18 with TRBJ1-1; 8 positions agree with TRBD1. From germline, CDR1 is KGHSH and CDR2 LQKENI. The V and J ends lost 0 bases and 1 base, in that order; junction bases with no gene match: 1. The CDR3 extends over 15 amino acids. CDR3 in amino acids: CASSPPGTGNTEAFF. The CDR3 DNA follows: TGTGCCAGCTCACCACCTGGGACAGGGAACACTGAAGCTTTCTTT.

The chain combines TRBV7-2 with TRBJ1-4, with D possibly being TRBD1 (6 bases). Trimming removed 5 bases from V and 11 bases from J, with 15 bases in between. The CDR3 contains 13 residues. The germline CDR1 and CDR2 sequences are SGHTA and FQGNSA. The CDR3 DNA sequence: TGTGCCAGCAGCCCGGGGGCCGGGGGGAAACTGTTTTTT. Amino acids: CASSPGAGGKLFF.

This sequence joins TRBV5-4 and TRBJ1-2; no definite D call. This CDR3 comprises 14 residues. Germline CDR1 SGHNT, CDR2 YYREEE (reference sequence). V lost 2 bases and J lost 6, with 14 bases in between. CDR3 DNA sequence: TGTGCCAGCAGCTTCCCGGGGAGGGTGGATGGCTACACCTTC. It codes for CASSFPGRVDGYTF.

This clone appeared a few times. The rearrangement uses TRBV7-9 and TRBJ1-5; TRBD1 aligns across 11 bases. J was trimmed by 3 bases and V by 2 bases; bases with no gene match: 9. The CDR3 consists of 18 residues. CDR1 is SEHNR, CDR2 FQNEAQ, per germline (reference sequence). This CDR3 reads CASSLNSGQGELNQPQHF. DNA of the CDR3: TGTGCCAGCAGCTTAAACTCGGGACAGGGGGAACTCAATCAGCCCCAGCATTTT.

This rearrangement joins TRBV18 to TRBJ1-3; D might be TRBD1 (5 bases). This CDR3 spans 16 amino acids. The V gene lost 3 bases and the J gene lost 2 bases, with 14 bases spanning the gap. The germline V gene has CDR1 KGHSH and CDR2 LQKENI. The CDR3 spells CASSPYASGTGNTIYF. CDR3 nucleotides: TGTGCCAGCTCACCTTATGCTTCAGGGACTGGAAACACCATATATTTT.

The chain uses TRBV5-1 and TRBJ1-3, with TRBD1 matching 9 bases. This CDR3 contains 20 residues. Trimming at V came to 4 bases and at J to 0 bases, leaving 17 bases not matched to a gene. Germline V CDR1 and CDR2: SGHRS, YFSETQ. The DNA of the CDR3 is TGCGCCAGCAGCCCGAACCCCCGGGGGGGACAGGGACCCTCTGGAAACACCATATATTTT. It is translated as CASSPNPRGGQGPSGNTIYF.